This T cell receptor (beta chain) was captured by sequencing in a study of CD8 T cells in Susac syndrome. In the study overall: The Susac syndrome patients that were sequenced included 5 or 6 with active disease and roughly eight in remission.

Random hexamers were used to reverse transcribe 0.5 to 1 ug of RNA. One entry per CDR3 protein results from TCRdb running MiXCR on the immunoSEQ multiplex PCR reads. The sample includes some 58,000 distinct CDR3 sequences, approximately 95% of them seen just once. Sequencing of TCR beta was carried out in blood CD8+ and CD4+ T cells. The diagnostic criteria for definite or probable disease, as recently defined, were met by the patients with Susac syndrome. The CDR3 is made up of 17 amino acids. Germline CDR1 reads LGHNA; CDR2 reads YSLEER. Deletions cut 1 base from V and 0 bases from J, with 13 bases between.

The rearrangement uses TRBV4-3 and TRBJ2-4, with a weak D call TRBD1 (7 bases). Sample: CD8+ T cells from PBMCs. The TCR sequence derives from a human donor with Susac syndrome. The CDR3 loop reads CASSQGSGGLAKNIQYF. The CDR3 DNA is TGCGCCAGCAGCCAAGGATCAGGGGGGCTAGCCAAAAACATTCAGTACTTC.